The rows below give T cell receptor beta chains drawn from one sample of a study of T cells in Graves' hyperthyroidism and ophthalmopathy. TCRdb reanalysed the multiplex PCR reads using MiXCR and keeps one entry per CDR3 protein. The data hold around 300,000 distinct CDR3 sequences, with approximately 14% observed a single time. The sequenced material came from blood. These receptors were collected from a woman in her 30s with Graves' hyperthyroidism. The CDR3 runs from the conserved cysteine through the conserved F or W. Each record gives: clone size, D gene, J gene, V gene, CDR3 DNA, CDR3 protein. A D gene is named only where the DNA matches it firmly. The size entry is marked missing in some rows and otherwise reads once, few, many or a size class.

many TRBD2 TRBJ2-7 TRBV18 TGTGCCAGCTCACCCACAGCTCCTAGCGGGAGCTCCTACGAGCAGTACTTC CASSPTAPSGSSYEQYF
many - TRBJ2-1 TRBV6-2/TRBV6-3 TGTGCCAGCGGCGTTCTGGGATTTCAATACAATGAGCAGTTCTTC CASGVLGFQYNEQFF
- - TRBJ1-6 TRBV6-1 TGTGCCAGCAGTCCCGAGGCCGTCTATAATTCACCCCTCCACTTT CASSPEAVYNSPLHF
- - TRBJ1-4 TRBV27 TGTGCCAGCAGTACCTACCCTGGTGAAAAACTGTTTTTT CASSTYPGEKLFF
many TRBD2 TRBJ2-7 TRBV29-1 TGCAGCGTCACCGGGACTAGCGGCTCCTACGAGCAGTACTTC CSVTGTSGSYEQYF
many - TRBJ2-5 TRBV9 TGTGCCAGCAGCATCTTGAGGGACTCAGAGACCCAGTACTTC CASSILRDSETQYF
many - TRBJ2-1 TRBV11-2 TGTGCCAGCAGGTTCTTTAGTGGAGGCGCAAGTGACAATGAGCAGTTCTTC CASRFFSGGASDNEQFF
many TRBD2 TRBJ2-1 TRBV29-1 TGCAGCGCCGGGACTAGCGGACGGGATGAGCAGTTCTTC CSAGTSGRDEQFF
- - TRBJ2-3 TRBV20-1 TGCAGTGCTAACCCCTCGGCAGGGGAGCGTTCGCAGTATTTT CSANPSAGERSQYF
many - TRBJ2-2 TRBV6-1 TGTGCCAGCAGTGAAGCGCTATTCAGGCAGACCGGGGAGCTGTTTTTT CASSEALFRQTGELFF
few - TRBJ2-6 TRBV28 TGTGCCAGCAGGTCTGCAGGGGCCAACGTCCTGACTTTC CASRSAGANVLTF
few - TRBJ1-3 TRBV2 TGTGCCAGCAGGCGATTAACCGACTCTGGAAACACCATATATTTT CASRRLTDSGNTIYF
many - TRBJ2-5 TRBV11-2 TGTGCCAGCAGCTTTGAAGTTGGGAAGACCCAGTACTTC CASSFEVGKTQYF
many TRBD2 TRBJ2-3 TRBV5-8 TGTGCCAGCAGCCTGGGGACTAGCGGATACACAGATACGCAGTATTTT CASSLGTSGYTDTQYF